Reported below is one T cell receptor beta chain. The antigen is undetermined. CDR3 length equals 11 residues. The V gene's germline CDR1 is DFQATT and CDR2 SNEGSKA (reference sequence). J gave up 7 bases and V 1 base, and 1 base lay outside the gene matches. The data were obtained in a study of lymphopenia after photon versus proton radiotherapy. General study points: After lymphocyte nadir, photon-treated repertoires showed oligoclonal expansion, especially CD8+ Temra. Better survival with proton therapy was suggested as possible, not demonstrated.

Sequencing used immunoSEQ multiplex PCR; TCRdb keeps in-frame clones, though not all of them. Here the sample spans roughly 58,000 clones, 87% being singletons. The sequence was collected from a man older than 75 with esophageal cancer. V is TRBV20-1 and J is TRBJ2-7; TRBD2 agrees at 7 bases. Source: peripheral blood, taken from a patient treated with proton-based radiotherapy. The CDR3 DNA reads TGCAGTGCTAGAGGGGGGGGAGAGCAGTACTTC. Its translation is CSARGGGEQYF.